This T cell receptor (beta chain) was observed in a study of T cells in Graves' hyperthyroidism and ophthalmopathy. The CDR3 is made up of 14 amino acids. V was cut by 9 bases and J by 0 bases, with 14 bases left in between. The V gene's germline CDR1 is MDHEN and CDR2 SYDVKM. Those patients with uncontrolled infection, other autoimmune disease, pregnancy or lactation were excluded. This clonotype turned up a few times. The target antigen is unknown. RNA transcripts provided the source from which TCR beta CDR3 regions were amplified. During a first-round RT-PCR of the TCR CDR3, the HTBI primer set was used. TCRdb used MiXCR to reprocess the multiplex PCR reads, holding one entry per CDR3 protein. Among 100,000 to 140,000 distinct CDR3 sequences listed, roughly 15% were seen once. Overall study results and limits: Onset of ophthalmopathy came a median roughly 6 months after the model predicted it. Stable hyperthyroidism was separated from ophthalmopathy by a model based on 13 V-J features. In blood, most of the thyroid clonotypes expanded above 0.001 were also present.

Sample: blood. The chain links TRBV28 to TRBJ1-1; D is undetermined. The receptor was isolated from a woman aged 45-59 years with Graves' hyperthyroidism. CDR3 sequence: CASRTGLLNTEAFF. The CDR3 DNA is TGTGCCAGTCGGACCGGACTGCTGAACACTGAAGCTTTCTTT.